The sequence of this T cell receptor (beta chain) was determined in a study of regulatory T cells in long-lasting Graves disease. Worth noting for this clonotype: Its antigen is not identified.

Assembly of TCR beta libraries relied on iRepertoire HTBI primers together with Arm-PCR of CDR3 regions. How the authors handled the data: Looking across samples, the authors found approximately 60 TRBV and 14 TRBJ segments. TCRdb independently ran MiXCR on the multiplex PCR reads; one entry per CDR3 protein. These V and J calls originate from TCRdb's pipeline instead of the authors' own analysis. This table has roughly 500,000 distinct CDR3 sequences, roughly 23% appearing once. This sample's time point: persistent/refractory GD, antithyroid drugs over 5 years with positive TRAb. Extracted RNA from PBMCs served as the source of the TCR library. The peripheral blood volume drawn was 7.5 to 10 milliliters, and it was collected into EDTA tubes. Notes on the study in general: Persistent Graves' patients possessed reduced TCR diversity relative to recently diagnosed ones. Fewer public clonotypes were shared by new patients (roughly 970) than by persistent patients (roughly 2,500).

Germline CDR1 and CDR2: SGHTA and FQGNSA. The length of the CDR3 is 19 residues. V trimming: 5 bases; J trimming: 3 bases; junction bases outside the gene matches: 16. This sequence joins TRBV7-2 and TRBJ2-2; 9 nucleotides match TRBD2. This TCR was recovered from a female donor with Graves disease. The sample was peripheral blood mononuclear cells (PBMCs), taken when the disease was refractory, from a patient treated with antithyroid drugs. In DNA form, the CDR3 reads TGTGCCAGCAGCACTCTCCTCGCGGGGGGGCCGGTTTACACCGGGGAGCTGTTTTTT. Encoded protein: CASSTLLAGGPVYTGELFF.